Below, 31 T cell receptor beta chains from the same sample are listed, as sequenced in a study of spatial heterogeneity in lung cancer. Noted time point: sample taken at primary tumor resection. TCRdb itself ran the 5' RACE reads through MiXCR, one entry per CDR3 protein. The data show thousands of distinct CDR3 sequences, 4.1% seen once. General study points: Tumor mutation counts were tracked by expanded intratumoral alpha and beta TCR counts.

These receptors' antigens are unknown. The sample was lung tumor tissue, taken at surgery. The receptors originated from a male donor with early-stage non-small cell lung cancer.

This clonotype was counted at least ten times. The CDR3 DNA is TGTGCCAGCAGCTTAGAACAGGTGTACAATGAGCAGTTCTTC. It yields the protein CASSLEQVYNEQFF. V gene TRBV7-2 combines with J gene TRBJ2-1, with D possibly matching TRBD1 (5 bases). The CDR3 consists of 14 residues. Looked up from germline, CDR1 is SGHTA and CDR2 is FQGNSA. Trimming took off 1 base at V and 4 bases at J, with 8 bases between the two ends.

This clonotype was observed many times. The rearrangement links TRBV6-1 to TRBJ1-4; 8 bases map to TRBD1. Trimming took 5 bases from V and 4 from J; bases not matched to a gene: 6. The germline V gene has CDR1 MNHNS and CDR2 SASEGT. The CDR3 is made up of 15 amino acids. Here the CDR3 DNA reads TGTGCCAGCAGTAAACCGACAGGGGTTAATGAAAAACTGTTTTTT. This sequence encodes CASSKPTGVNEKLFF.

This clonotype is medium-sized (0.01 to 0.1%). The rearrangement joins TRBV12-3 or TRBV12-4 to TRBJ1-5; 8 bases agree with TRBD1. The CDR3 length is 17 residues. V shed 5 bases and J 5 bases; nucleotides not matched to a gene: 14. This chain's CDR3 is CASSRARGTGGDQPQHF. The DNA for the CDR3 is TGTGCCAGCAGTCGTGCGCGAGGGACAGGTGGGGATCAGCCCCAGCATTTT.

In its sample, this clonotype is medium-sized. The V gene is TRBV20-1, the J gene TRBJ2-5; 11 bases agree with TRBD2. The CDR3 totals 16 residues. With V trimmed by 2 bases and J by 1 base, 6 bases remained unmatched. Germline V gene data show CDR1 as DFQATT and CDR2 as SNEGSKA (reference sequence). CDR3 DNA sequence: TGCAGTGCTAGATCTAGCGGGGGGCCTCTCCAAGAGACCCAGTACTTC. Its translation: CSARSSGGPLQETQYF.

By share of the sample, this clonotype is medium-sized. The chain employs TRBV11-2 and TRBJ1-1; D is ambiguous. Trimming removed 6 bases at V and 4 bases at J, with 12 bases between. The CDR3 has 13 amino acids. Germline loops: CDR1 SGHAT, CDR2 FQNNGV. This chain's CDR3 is CASRLKGGTEAFF. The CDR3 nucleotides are TGTGCCAGCAGACTAAAAGGAGGCACTGAAGCTTTCTTT.

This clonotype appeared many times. Written as DNA, the CDR3 is TGTGCCAGCAGCTTAGAGGGGACAGGGAACTACGAGCAGTACTTC. This codes for CASSLEGTGNYEQYF. The chain is built from TRBV13 and TRBJ2-7; 9 nucleotides line up with TRBD1. CDR3 length: 15 amino acids. CDR1 is PRHDT, CDR2 FYEKMQ, per germline (reference sequence). J lost 3 bases, V lost 1 base, and 4 bases had no gene match.

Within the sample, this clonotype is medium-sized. The CDR3 DNA is TGTGCCAGCAGTCGCCTCCCCGCGGGAGCGGGAGAGACCCAGTACTTC. The encoded protein is CASSRLPAGAGETQYF. The J gene is TRBJ2-5, the V gene TRBV6-2 or TRBV6-3, with 7 nucleotides matching TRBD2. The junction had 13 bases not matched to a gene; V was cut back by 5 bases and J by 4 bases. The germline V gene has CDR1 MNHEY and CDR2 SVGEGT. There are 16 residues in the CDR3.

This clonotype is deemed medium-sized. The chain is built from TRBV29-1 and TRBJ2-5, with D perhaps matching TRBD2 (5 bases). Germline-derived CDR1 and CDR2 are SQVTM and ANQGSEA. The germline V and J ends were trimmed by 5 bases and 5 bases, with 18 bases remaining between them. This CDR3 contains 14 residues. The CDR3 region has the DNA TGCAGCGTTAGGCTGGGTGCGGGTCGCGAGACCCAGTACTTC. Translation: CSVRLGAGRETQYF.

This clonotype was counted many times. Here the CDR3 DNA reads TGTGCCAGCTCACCCACACCGGGGACAGGGACTCATGAGCAGTTCTTC. Its translation is CASSPTPGTGTHEQFF. J is TRBJ2-1 and V is TRBV18; TRBD1 matches 9 bases. V shed 3 bases and J 8 bases; nucleotides not matched to a gene: 11. The CDR3 extends over 16 amino acids. Looked up from germline, CDR1 is KGHSH and CDR2 is LQKENI.

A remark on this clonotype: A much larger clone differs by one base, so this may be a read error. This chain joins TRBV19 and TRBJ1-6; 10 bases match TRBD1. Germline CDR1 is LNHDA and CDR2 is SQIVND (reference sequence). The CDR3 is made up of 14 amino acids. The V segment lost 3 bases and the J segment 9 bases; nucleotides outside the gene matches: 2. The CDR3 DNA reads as TGTGCCAGTAGTATCTGGGACAGGGGTTCACCCCTCCACTTT. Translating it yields CASSIWDRGSPLHF. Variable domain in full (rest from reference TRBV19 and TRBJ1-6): DGGITQSPKYLFRKEGQNVTLSCEQNLNHDAMYWYRQDPGQGLRLIYYSQIVNDFQKGDIAEGYSVSREKKESFPLTVTSAQKNPTAFYLCASSIWDRGSPLHFGNGTRLTVT.

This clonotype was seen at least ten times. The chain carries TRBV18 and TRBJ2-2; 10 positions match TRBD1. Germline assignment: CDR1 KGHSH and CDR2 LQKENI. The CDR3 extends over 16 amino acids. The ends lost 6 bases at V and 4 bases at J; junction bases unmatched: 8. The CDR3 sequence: CASSPTGGSGTGELFF. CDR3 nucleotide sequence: TGTGCCAGCTCGCCGACAGGGGGCTCGGGCACCGGGGAGCTGTTTTTT.

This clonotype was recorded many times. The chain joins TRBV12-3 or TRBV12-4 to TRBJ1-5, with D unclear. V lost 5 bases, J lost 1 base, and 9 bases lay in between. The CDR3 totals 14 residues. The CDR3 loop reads CASSPTGSNQPQHF. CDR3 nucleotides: TGTGCCAGCAGTCCGACCGGGAGCAATCAGCCCCAGCATTTT.

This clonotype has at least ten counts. The CDR3: CSATKRVVHTDTQYF. The CDR3 DNA reads TGCAGTGCTACGAAACGGGTAGTCCACACAGATACGCAGTATTTT. V usage is TRBV20-1 and J usage is TRBJ2-3, with unresolved D. Trimming removed 4 bases from V and 2 bases from J, with 16 bases in between. Germline CDR1 DFQATT, CDR2 SNEGSKA (reference sequence). The CDR3 extends over 15 amino acids.

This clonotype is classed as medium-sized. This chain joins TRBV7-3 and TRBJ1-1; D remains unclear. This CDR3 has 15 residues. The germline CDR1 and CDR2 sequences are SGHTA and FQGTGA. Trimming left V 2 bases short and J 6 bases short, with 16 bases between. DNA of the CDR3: TGTGCCAGCAGCTTATCACCGGGCTCCATCGCTGAAGCTTTCTTT. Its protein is CASSLSPGSIAEAFF.

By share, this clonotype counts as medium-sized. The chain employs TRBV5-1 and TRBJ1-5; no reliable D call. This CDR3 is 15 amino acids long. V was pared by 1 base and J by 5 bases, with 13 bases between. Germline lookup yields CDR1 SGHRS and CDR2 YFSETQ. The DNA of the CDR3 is TGCGCCAGCAGCTTGACGGCGGGGAGCCATCAGCCCCAGCATTTT. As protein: CASSLTAGSHQPQHF. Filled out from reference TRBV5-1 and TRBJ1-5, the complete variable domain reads KAGVTQTPRYLIKTRGQQVTLSCSPISGHRSVSWYQQTPGQGLQFLFEYFSETQRNKGNFPGRFSGRQFSNSRSEMNVSTLELGDSALYLCASSLTAGSHQPQHFGDGTRLSIL.

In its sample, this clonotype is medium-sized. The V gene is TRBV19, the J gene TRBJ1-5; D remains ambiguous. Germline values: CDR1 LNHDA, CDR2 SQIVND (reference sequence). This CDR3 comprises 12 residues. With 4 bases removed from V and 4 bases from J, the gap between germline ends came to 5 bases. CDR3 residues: CASSTLNQPQHF. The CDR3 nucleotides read TGTGCCAGTAGTACCTTGAATCAGCCCCAGCATTTT.

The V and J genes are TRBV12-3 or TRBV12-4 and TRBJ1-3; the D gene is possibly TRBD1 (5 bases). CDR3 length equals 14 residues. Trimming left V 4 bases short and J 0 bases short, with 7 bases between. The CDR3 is CASSSGDSGNTIYF. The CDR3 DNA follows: TGTGCCAGCAGTTCGGGGGACTCTGGAAACACCATATATTTT.

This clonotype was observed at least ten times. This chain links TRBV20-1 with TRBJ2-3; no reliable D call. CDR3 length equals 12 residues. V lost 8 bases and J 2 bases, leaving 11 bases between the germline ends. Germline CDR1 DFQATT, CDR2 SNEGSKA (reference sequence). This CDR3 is CSPYADTDTQYF. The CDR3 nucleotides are TGCAGTCCGTATGCCGACACAGATACGCAGTATTTT.

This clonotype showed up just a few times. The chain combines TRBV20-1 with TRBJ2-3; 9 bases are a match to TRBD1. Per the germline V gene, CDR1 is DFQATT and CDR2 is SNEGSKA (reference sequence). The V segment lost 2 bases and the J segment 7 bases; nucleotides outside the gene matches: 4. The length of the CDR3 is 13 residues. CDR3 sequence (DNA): TGCAGTGCTAGATACGGGACAGGGAATACGCAGTATTTT. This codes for CSARYGTGNTQYF.

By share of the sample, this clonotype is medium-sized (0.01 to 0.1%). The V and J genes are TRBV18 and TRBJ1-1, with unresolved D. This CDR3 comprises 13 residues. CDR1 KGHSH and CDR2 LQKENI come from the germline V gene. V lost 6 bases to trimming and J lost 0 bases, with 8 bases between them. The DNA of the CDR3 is TGTGCCAGCTCCGAGGCGGTGAACACTGAAGCTTTCTTT. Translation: CASSEAVNTEAFF.

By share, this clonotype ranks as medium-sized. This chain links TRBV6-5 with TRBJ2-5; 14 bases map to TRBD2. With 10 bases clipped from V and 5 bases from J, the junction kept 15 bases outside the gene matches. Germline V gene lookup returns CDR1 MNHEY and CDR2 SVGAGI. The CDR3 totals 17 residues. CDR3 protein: CATTPGRTSGRLETQYF. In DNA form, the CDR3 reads TGTGCCACAACCCCCGGCCGGACTAGCGGGAGGTTGGAGACCCAGTACTTC.

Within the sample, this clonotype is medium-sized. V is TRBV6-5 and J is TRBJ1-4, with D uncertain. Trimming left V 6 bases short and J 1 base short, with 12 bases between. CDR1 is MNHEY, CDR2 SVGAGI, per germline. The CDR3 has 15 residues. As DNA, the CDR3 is TGTGCCAGCAGCCCACGGGGAAAAACTAATGAAAAACTGTTTTTT. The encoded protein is CASSPRGKTNEKLFF.

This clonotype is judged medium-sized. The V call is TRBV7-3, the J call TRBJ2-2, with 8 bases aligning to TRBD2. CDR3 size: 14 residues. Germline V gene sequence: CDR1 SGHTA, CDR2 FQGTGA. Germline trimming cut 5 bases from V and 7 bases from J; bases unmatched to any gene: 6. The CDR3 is CASSRLAYGGELFF. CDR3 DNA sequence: TGTGCCAGCAGCCGACTAGCGTATGGCGGGGAGCTGTTTTTT.

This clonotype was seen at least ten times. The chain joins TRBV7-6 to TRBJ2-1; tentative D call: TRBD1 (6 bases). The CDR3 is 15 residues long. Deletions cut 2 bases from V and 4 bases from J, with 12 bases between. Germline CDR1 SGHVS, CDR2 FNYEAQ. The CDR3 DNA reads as TGTGCCAGCAGCTTAACCGGGGACATATACAATGAGCAGTTCTTC. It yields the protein CASSLTGDIYNEQFF.

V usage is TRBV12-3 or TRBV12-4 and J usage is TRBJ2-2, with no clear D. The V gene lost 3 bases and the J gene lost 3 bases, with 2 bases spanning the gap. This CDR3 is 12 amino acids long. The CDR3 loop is CASSLYTGELFF. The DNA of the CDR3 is TGTGCCAGCAGTTTGTACACCGGGGAGCTGTTTTTT.

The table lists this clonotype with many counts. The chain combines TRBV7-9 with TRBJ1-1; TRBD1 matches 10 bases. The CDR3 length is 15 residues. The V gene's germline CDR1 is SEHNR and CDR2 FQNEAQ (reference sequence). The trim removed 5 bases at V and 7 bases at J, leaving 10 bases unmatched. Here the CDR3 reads CASSLRTGGAGEAFF. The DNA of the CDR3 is TGTGCCAGCAGCCTCCGGACAGGGGGGGCTGGTGAAGCTTTCTTT.

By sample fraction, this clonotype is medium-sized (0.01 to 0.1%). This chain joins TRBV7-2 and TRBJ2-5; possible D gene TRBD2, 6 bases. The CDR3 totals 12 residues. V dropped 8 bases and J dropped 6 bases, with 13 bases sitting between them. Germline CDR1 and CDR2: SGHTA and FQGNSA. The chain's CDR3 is CASGGTRKTQYF. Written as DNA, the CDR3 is TGTGCCAGCGGGGGGACTCGGAAGACCCAGTACTTC.

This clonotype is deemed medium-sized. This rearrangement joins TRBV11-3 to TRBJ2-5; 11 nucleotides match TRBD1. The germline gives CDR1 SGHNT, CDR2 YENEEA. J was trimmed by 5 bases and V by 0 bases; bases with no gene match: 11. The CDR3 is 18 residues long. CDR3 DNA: TGTGCCAGCAGCTTAGAAGGGACAGGGGGTCACAGGCGGGAGACCCAGTACTTC. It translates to CASSLEGTGGHRRETQYF.

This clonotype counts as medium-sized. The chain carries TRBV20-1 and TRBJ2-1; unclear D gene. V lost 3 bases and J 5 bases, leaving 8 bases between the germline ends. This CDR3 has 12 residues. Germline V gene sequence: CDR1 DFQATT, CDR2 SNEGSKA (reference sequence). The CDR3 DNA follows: TGCAGTGCTAGTGTCGGAAACAATGAGCAGTTCTTC. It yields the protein CSASVGNNEQFF.

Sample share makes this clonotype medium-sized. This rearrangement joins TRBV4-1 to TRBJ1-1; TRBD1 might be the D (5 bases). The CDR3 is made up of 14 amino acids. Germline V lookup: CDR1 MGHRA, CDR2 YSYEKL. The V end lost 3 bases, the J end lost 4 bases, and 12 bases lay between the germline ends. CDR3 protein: CASSHPRGGTEAFF. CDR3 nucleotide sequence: TGCGCCAGCAGCCACCCTCGCGGGGGCACTGAAGCTTTCTTT.

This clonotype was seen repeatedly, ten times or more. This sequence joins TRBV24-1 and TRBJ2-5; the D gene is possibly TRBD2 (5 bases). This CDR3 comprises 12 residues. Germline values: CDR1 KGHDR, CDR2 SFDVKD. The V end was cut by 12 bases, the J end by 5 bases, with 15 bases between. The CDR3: CAPPPPGETQYF. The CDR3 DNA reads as TGTGCCCCCCCCCCACCGGGGGAGACCCAGTACTTC.